This T cell receptor (beta chain) was identified in a study of neurological immune-mediated disorders. Study results and limitations: Private repertoires in all groups were suggested by the finding that expanded clones across subjects shared no CDR3 amino acid sequences. The highest TCR clonal expansion occurred in HTLV-1-associated myelopathy; multiple sclerosis fell below healthy controls.

This clonotype showed up many times. What it binds is not known. The CDR3 has 14 residues. CDR1 MGHRA and CDR2 YSYEKL come from the germline V gene. Trimming cost V 3 bases and J 2 bases, with 7 bases left between them. 5'RACE generated cDNA with 10-nucleotide random UMIs. TCRdb passed the 5' RACE reads through MiXCR, listing each CDR3 protein once. The sample shows around 30,000 distinct CDR3 sequences, more than 2% of them seen only once. The unsorted libraries were made from 2 million PBMCs kept at -80 C. The sample was PBMCs. The sequence was collected from a woman between 50 and 59 years old with multiple sclerosis. The chain couples TRBV4-1 to TRBJ2-2; no firm D call. In DNA form, the CDR3 reads TGCGCCAGCAGCCACCAACCTAACACCGGGGAGCTGTTTTTT. Its translation: CASSHQPNTGELFF.